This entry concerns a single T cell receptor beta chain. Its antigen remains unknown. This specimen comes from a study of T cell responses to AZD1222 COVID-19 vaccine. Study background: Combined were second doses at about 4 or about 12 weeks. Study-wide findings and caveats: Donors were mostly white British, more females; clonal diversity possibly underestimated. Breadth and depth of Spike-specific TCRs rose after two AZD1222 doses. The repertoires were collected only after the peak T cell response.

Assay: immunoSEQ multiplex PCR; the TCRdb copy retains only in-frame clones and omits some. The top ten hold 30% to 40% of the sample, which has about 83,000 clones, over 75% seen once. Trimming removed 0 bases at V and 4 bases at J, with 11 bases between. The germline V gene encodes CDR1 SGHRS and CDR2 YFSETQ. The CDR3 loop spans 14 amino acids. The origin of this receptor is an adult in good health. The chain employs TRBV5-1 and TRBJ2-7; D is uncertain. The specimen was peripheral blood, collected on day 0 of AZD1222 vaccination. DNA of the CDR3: TGCGCCAGCAGCTTGGGGTCCCTTAAGTACGAGCAGTACTTC. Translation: CASSLGSLKYEQYF.